The 29 T cell receptor beta chains below all came from one sample that was sequenced in a study. TCRdb used MiXCR to reprocess the 5' RACE reads, holding one entry per CDR3 protein. The sample holds 35,000 to 50,000 distinct CDR3 sequences, approximately 22% seen once. The sorted Tregs were CD4+CD25+CD127-/low cells. The specimen sequenced was Tregs sorted from blood. Source of these receptors: a female donor with breast cancer.

This clonotype has only a few counts. V gene TRBV21-1 combines with J gene TRBJ2-7; the table's D gene call, TRBD1, was not cross checked with the DNA. TRBV21-1 corresponds to a pseudogene. The CDR3 is made up of 14 amino acids. The DNA for the CDR3 is TGTGCCAGCAGCAAGGGGACAGGGGGCCACGAGCAGTACTTC. Its translation: CASSKGTGGHEQYF.

This clonotype turned up a few times. This chain connects TRBV20-1 to TRBJ2-1; D not resolved. The CDR3 has 13 amino acids. Per the germline V gene, CDR1 is DFQATT and CDR2 is SNEGSKA (reference sequence). V shed 3 bases and J shed 9 bases, with 15 bases lying between them. CDR3 protein: CSASSIPEGEQFF. DNA of the CDR3: TGCAGTGCTAGCAGCATCCCCGAAGGTGAGCAGTTCTTC.

A few counts support this clonotype. The chain recombines TRBV27 with TRBJ2-7; 7 bases agree with TRBD2. From germline, CDR1 is MNHEY and CDR2 SMNVEV (reference sequence). The CDR3 covers 13 residues. V lost 2 bases and J lost 6; bases outside the gene matches: 4. The CDR3 region has the DNA TGTGCCAGCAGTTTACAACCTAGCGGCGAGCAGTACTTC. Its protein is CASSLQPSGEQYF.

At least ten counts were recorded for this clonotype. The genes are TRBV6-5 and TRBJ2-6; perhaps D is TRBD1 or TRBD2 (6 bases each). Trimming cost V 2 bases and J 3 bases, with 8 bases left between them. Germline V gene sequence: CDR1 MNHEY, CDR2 SVGAGI. The CDR3 is made up of 15 amino acids. The CDR3 loop is CASSYEGGGANVLTF. For the CDR3, the DNA is TGTGCCAGCAGTTACGAGGGGGGTGGGGCCAACGTCCTGACTTTC.

This clonotype was counted at least ten times. The V and J genes are TRBV7-7 and TRBJ2-5, with 11 bases lining up with TRBD2. The CDR3 is made up of 20 amino acids. CDR1 and CDR2 (germline): SSHAT, FNYEAQ (reference sequence). V was clipped by 5 bases and J by 7 bases; unmatched bases: 24. CDR3 bases: TGTGCCAGCAGCGAACTACCCGGGGGACTAGCGGACGCATATTCGGGGACCCAGTACTTC. Its protein is CASSELPGGLADAYSGTQYF.

This clonotype was detected a few times. The conserved phenylalanine or tryptophan normally closing the CDR3 is absent here, so this likely arose from a read error. The rearrangement joins TRBV7-8 to TRBJ2-2; the D is unclear. The CDR3 is made up of 15 amino acids. Germline CDR1 is SGHVS and CDR2 is FQNEAQ. V was trimmed by 4 bases and J by 1 base, leaving 10 bases between them. CDR3 sequence reads: CASSSFAENTGELFL. Written as DNA, the CDR3 is TGTGCCAGCAGCTCATTTGCAGAGAACACCGGGGAGCTGTTTCTT.

This clonotype was recorded at least ten times. The rearrangement links TRBV5-6 to TRBJ1-2, with D possibly being TRBD1 (6 bases). V was trimmed by 0 bases and J by 6 bases, leaving 9 bases between them. Germline CDR1 is SGHDT and CDR2 is YYEEEE. The CDR3 has 13 residues. CDR3 coding DNA: TGTGCCAGCAGCTTGGGACAGGAGAATGGCTACACCTTC. Protein product: CASSLGQENGYTF. Based on the CDR3 plus reference TRBV5-6 and TRBJ1-2, the full variable domain is DAGVTQSPTHLIKTRGQQVTLRCSPKSGHDTVSWYQQALGQGPQFIFQYYEEEERQRGNFPDRFSGHQFPNYSSELNVNALLLGDSALYLCASSLGQENGYTFGSGTRLTVV.

A few counts support this clonotype. CDR3 in amino acids: CASSFAGGSTDTQYF. CDR3 bases: TGTGCCAGCAGTTTCGCGGGAGGGAGCACAGATACGCAGTATTTT. The V and J genes are TRBV12-3 or TRBV12-4 and TRBJ2-3; 9 bases are a match to TRBD2. The CDR3 is made up of 15 amino acids. V shed 3 bases and J 0 bases; nucleotides not matched to a gene: 1.

The chain joins TRBV28 to TRBJ1-4; 7 nucleotides line up with TRBD1. The V and J ends lost 4 bases and 2 bases, in that order; junction bases with no gene match: 13. The length of the CDR3 is 18 residues. Germline values: CDR1 MDHEN, CDR2 SYDVKM. The CDR3: CASSSARRLQGTNEKLFF. Here the CDR3 DNA reads TGTGCCAGCAGTTCAGCAAGAAGATTACAGGGGACTAATGAAAAACTGTTTTTT.

This clonotype was seen repeatedly, ten times or more. The CDR3 spells CASSYSGTSGSLQYF. In nucleotides, the CDR3 is TGTGCCAGCAGTTACTCCGGGACTAGCGGGAGCCTTCAGTATTTT. J is TRBJ2-3 and V is TRBV6-5, with TRBD2 matching over 14 bases. CDR1 is MNHEY and CDR2 is SVGAGI in the germline V gene. This CDR3 is 15 amino acids long. J gave up 12 bases and V 0 bases, and 5 bases lay outside the gene matches.

The chain employs TRBV30 and TRBJ1-1; D is unclear. Per germline, CDR1 GTSNPN and CDR2 SVGIG (reference sequence). This CDR3 region has 12 residues. V lost 3 bases and J 6 bases, leaving 11 bases between the germline ends. In DNA form, the CDR3 reads TGTGCCTGGAGGATTAGACTCGCTGAAGCTTTCTTT. Encoded protein: CAWRIRLAEAFF.

This clonotype appeared a few times. CDR3 DNA: TGTGCCAGCAGTCAGGGCCAAGTCTACGAGCAGTACTTC. Encoded protein: CASSQGQVYEQYF. This rearrangement joins TRBV28 to TRBJ2-7; possibly TRBD1 for D (5 bases). The CDR3 consists of 13 residues. V was shortened by 5 bases and J by 3 bases, with 11 bases between the two germline ends. The germline V gene has CDR1 MDHEN and CDR2 SYDVKM.

This clonotype was recorded many times. This chain uses TRBV20-1 with TRBJ2-5; D is tentatively TRBD1 or TRBD2 (6 bases each). Germline values: CDR1 DFQATT, CDR2 SNEGSKA (reference sequence). The CDR3 has 15 amino acids. The V end was cut by 5 bases, the J end by 4 bases, with 20 bases between. The DNA of the CDR3 is TGCAGTGCTGATTACAACCATCGGGGGCTAGAGACCCAGTACTTC. Protein sequence: CSADYNHRGLETQYF.

This clonotype came up a few times. J is TRBJ2-7 and V is TRBV6-1; 7 bases line up with TRBD1. Germline V gene lookup returns CDR1 MNHNS and CDR2 SASEGT. The length of the CDR3 is 14 residues. J lost 4 bases, V lost 7 bases, and 10 bases had no gene match. The CDR3 DNA is TGTGCCAGCAACGTCGAAGGGGGCGGATACGAGCAGTACTTC. This translates into CASNVEGGGYEQYF.

With regard to this clonotype: This could be a read error, since a much larger clone is one nucleotide away. The chain uses TRBV11-2 and TRBJ2-1; no clear D. V was trimmed by 5 bases and J by 5 bases, leaving 10 bases between them. Germline V gene data show CDR1 as SGHAT and CDR2 as FQNNGV. CDR3 length: 13 amino acids. The CDR3 region is CASSGPEDNEQFF. The CDR3 nucleotides read TGTGCCAGCAGCGGACCGGAAGACAATGAGCAGTTCTTC.

As to this clonotype: This may come from a read error, since a much larger clone is one base off. The chain employs TRBV6-5 and TRBJ2-3, with 9 bases identical to TRBD1. Germline V gene lookup returns CDR1 MNHEY and CDR2 SVGAGI. The CDR3 has 15 residues. DNA of the CDR3: TGTGCCGGCAGTTCTACAGGGGGCGCAGCAGATACGCAGTATTTT. Protein product: CAGSSTGGAADTQYF.

This clonotype was counted a few times. This chain joins TRBV20-1 and TRBJ2-1; TRBD2 matches 9 bases. Losses at the gene ends were 0 bases for V and 4 bases for J; bases not matched to a gene: 7. CDR3 length: 16 residues. The germline CDR1 and CDR2 sequences are DFQATT and SNEGSKA (reference sequence). The CDR3 coding sequence is TGCAGTGCTAGAGAGCGCGAGGCGGGAGGGTACAATGAGCAGTTCTTC. It is translated as CSAREREAGGYNEQFF.

This clonotype was found once. Compared with germline, one end of the junction differs, possibly owing to a read error. The gene calls are TRBV27 and TRBJ2-3; 8 bases match TRBD2. The germline CDR1 and CDR2 sequences are MNHEY and SMNVEV (reference sequence). The CDR3 has 16 amino acids. CDR3 loop: CVSRLEGAGVTDTQYF. DNA of the CDR3: TGTGTCAGCAGGCTGGAAGGAGCGGGAGTCACAGATACGCAGTATTTT.

This clonotype turned up a few times. This chain uses TRBV27 with TRBJ2-1, with TRBD2 matching 8 bases. After removal of 7 bases from V and 2 bases from J, the junction contained 4 bases not matched to a gene. Germline V gives CDR1 MNHEY, CDR2 SMNVEV (reference sequence). The CDR3 is 14 residues long. The CDR3, as DNA: TGTGCCAGCACCAGCGGGAGCCCCTACAATGAGCAGTTCTTC. It is translated as CASTSGSPYNEQFF.

The chain is built from TRBV20-1 and TRBJ1-1; 7 positions match TRBD1. The CDR3 contains 17 residues. Unmatched junction bases numbered 13, after V lost 3 bases and J lost 0 bases. CDR1 is DFQATT and CDR2 is SNEGSKA in the germline V gene (reference sequence). The CDR3 DNA reads TGCAGTGCTAGTTTTAGTCCGGGACAGCTCTTGAACACTGAAGCTTTCTTT. Encoded protein: CSASFSPGQLLNTEAFF.

This clonotype was detected ten times or more. The chain couples TRBV29-1 to TRBJ2-1; TRBD2 agrees at 14 bases. CDR1 is SQVTM, CDR2 ANQGSEA, per germline. CDR3 length equals 17 residues. Germline trimming cut 6 bases from V and 7 bases from J; bases unmatched to any gene: 14. CDR3 residues: CSVIIKPGLAGVNEQFF. The CDR3 DNA sequence: TGCAGCGTGATCATAAAACCGGGACTAGCGGGAGTGAATGAGCAGTTCTTC.

This clonotype was detected ten times or more. V is TRBV24-1 and J is TRBJ2-1, with unresolved D. Germline CDR1 KGHDR, CDR2 SFDVKD. This CDR3 spans 12 amino acids. The ends were cut back, 7 bases at V and 9 bases at J, with 12 bases in the middle. The CDR3 DNA reads TGTGCCACCAGAGGCTGGGGTCCTGAGCAGTTCTTC. It encodes CATRGWGPEQFF.

The chain recombines TRBV20-1 with TRBJ1-5; TRBD1 is a possible D gene (5 bases). There are 16 residues in the CDR3. V lost 4 bases and J lost 0, with 16 bases in between. The germline CDR1 and CDR2 sequences are DFQATT and SNEGSKA (reference sequence). The CDR3 reads CSAKRDGRYSNQPQHF. Here the CDR3 DNA reads TGCAGTGCTAAACGGGACGGCCGCTATAGCAATCAGCCCCAGCATTTT.

Comment on this clonotype: A single base separates this from a much larger clone, so it may be a read error. The rearrangement joins TRBV4-1 to TRBJ1-5, with D tentatively TRBD1 (6 bases). Trimming pared 1 base from V and 6 bases from J, leaving 16 bases between. Germline V gives CDR1 MGHRA, CDR2 YSYEKL. This CDR3 is built from 16 residues. CDR3 sequence: CASSQGGPGASQPQHF. DNA for the CDR3: TGCGCCAGCAGCCAAGGAGGGCCGGGGGCAAGTCAGCCCCAGCATTTT.

This clonotype was counted a few times. The V and J genes are TRBV6-1 and TRBJ1-3; D remains ambiguous. The germline CDR1 and CDR2 sequences are MNHNS and SASEGT. Trimming shortened V by 8 bases and J by 9 bases, and 11 bases separated the two germline ends. This CDR3 has 11 residues. The CDR3, as DNA: TGTGCCAGCGGAAGGGAAGGCACCATATATTTT. Translation gives CASGREGTIYF.

Notes on this clonotype: A clone one base away is much larger, so this may be a read error. The chain recombines TRBV4-2 with TRBJ2-5; D ambiguous. The V end was cut by 1 base, the J end by 1 base, with 10 bases between. This CDR3 is 15 amino acids long. CDR1 LGHNA and CDR2 YNFKEQ come from the germline V gene. The CDR3 protein is CASSQGSRTQETQYF. The CDR3 bases are TGTGCCAGCAGCCAAGGTAGCAGGACCCAAGAGACCCAGTACTTC.

This clonotype has just a few counts. The genes are TRBV6-1 and TRBJ1-1; D is uncertain. Germline values: CDR1 MNHNS, CDR2 SASEGT. This CDR3 region has 14 residues. V gave up 0 bases and J gave up 7 bases, with 12 bases separating them. The CDR3 DNA is TGTGCCAGCAGTGAAGCGCTTCTAACAGTTGAAGCTTTCTTT. The encoded protein is CASSEALLTVEAFF.

Ten or more counts support this clonotype. The J gene is TRBJ2-5, the V gene TRBV10-3, with 15 bases matching TRBD2. With 10 bases clipped from V and 5 bases from J, the junction kept 8 bases outside the gene matches. There are 15 residues in the CDR3. Germline V gene lookup returns CDR1 ENHRY and CDR2 SYGVKD. The CDR3 coding sequence is TGTGCCACTGGACTAGCGGGAGGGCCGGAGGAGACCCAGTACTTC. Protein: CATGLAGGPEETQYF.

The rearrangement links TRBV20-1 to TRBJ2-3, with D possibly being TRBD2 (5 bases). The CDR3 totals 17 residues. V was pared by 4 bases and J by 1 base, with 21 bases between. From germline, CDR1 is DFQATT and CDR2 SNEGSKA (reference sequence). CDR3 amino acids: CSATVFSKRAGTDTQYF. The CDR3 coding sequence is TGCAGTGCTACCGTCTTCAGCAAGAGGGCCGGCACAGATACGCAGTATTTT.